This T cell receptor (beta chain) was observed in a study of radiation and T cells in renal cell carcinoma. Study summary: Nephrectomy followed 15 Gy stereotactic body radiation by 4 weeks. Study results and limitations: Baseline intratumoral clonotype presence is unknown without pretreatment biopsies. Top tumor clonotypes rose in blood 2 weeks post-radiation, then contracted.

Here immunoSEQ multiplex PCR was the method, and the copy in TCRdb shows in-frame clones only, minus some. Of some 150,000 clones detected, around four fifths appear once; the ten largest clones hold approximately 20%. As for time point: baseline pretreatment blood. Sample treatment: 15 Gy SBRT to primary tumor, nephrectomy 4 weeks later. After SBRT, blood was collected at 2 and 4 weeks, plus baseline. About this clone: The antigen is unknown.

CDR3 length equals 11 residues. With 5 bases removed from V and 8 bases from J, the gap between germline ends came to 12 bases. In germline, CDR1 is DFQATT, CDR2 SNEGSKA (reference sequence). This sample comprised blood, obtained from a patient whose treatment included radiotherapy and nephrectomy. This chain links TRBV20-1 with TRBJ1-2; D not resolved. The origin of this receptor is a woman between 50 and 59 years old with renal cell carcinoma. In nucleotides, the CDR3 is TGCAGTGCTTCGAGATTCTTGGGCTACACCTTC. Encoded protein: CSASRFLGYTF.